Described below is a single T cell receptor beta chain sequence and its context. These data are taken from a study of blood T cell repertoires in COVID-19. Germline V lookup: CDR1 PRHDT, CDR2 FYEKMQ (reference sequence). The CDR3 is 15 residues long. Trimming cost V 8 bases and J 4 bases; bases outside gene matches: 8. The repertoire was sequenced with immunoSEQ multiplex PCR; TCRdb's copy has only in-frame clones and lacks some. Among about 74,000 clones, around 88% were seen once, and the ten largest hold 1.9%. The origin of this receptor is an elderly woman with active or convalescent COVID-19. The chain has TRBV13 and TRBJ2-2; TRBD1 agrees at 9 bases. The sample taken for sequencing was peripheral blood. The CDR3 DNA is TGTGCCAGCCGCCGGGACAGGGCTATCACCGGGGAGCTGTTTTTT. Protein sequence: CASRRDRAITGELFF.